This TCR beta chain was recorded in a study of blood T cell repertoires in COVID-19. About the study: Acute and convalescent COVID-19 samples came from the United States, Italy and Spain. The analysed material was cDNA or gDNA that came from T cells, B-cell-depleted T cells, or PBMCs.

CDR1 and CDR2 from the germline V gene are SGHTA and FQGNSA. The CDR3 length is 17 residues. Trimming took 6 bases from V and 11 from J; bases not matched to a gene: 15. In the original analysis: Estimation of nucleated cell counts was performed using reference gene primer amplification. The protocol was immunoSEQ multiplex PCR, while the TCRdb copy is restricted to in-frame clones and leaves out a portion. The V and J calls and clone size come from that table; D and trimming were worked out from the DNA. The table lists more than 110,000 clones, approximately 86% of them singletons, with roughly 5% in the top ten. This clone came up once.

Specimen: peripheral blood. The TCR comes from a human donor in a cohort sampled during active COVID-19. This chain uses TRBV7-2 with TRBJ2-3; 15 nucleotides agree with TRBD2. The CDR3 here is CASSSGLAGGLREGQYF. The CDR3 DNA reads TGTGCCAGCAGTTCCGGACTAGCGGGGGGGCTTCGTGAGGGGCAGTATTTT.